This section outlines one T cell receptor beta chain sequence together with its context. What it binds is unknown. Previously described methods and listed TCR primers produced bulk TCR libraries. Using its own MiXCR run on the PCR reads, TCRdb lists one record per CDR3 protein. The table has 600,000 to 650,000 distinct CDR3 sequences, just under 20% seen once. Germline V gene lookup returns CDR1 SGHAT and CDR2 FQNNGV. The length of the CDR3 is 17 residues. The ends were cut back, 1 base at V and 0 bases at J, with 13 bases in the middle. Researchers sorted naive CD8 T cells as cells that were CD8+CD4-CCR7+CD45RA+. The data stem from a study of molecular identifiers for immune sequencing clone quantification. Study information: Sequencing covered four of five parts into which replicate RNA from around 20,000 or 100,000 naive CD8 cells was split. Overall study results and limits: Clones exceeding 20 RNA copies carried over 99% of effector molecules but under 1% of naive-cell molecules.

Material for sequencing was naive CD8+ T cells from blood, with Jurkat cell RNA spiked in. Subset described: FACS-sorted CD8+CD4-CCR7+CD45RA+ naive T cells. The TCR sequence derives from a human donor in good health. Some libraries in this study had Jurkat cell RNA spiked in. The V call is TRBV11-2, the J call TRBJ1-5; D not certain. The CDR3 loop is CASSLVSGTYSNQPQHF. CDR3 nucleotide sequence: TGTGCCAGCAGCTTAGTATCCGGAACTTATAGCAATCAGCCCCAGCATTTT.